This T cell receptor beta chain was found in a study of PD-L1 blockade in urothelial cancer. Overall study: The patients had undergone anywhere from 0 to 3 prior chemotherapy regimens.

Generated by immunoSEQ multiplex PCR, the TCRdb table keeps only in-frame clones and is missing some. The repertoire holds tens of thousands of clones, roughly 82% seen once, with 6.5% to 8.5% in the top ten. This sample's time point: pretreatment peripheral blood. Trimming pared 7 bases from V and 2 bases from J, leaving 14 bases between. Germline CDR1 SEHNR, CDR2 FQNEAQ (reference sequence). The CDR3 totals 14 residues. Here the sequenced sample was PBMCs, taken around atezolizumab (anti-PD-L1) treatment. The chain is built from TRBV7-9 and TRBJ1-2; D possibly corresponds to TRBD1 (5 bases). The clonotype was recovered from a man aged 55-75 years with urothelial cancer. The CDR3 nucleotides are TGTGCCAGCATGAACTCGGGGGAGAACTATGGCTACACCTTC. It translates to CASMNSGENYGYTF.